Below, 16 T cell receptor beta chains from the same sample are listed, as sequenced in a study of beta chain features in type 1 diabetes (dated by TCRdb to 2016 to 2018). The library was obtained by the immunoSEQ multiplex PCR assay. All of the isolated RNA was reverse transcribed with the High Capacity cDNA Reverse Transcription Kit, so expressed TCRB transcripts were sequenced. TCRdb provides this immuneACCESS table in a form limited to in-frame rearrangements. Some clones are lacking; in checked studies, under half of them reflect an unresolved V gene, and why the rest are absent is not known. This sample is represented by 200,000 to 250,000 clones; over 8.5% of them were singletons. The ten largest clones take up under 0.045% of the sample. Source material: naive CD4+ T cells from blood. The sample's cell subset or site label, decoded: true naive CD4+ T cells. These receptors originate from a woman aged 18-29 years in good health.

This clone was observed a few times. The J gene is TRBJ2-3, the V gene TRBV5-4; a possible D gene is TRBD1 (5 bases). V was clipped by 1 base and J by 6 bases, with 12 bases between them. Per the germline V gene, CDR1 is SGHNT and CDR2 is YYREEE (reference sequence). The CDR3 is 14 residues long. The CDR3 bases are TGTGCCAGCAGCTTGTTAGACAGAGTGGATACGCAGTATTTT. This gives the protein CASSLLDRVDTQYF.

CDR3 DNA sequence: TGTGCCACCAGCAGAGACAATGGACTAGAAGCTTTCTTT. Translating gives CATSRDNGLEAFF. The V gene is TRBV15, the J gene TRBJ1-1; D is ambiguous. Germline V gives CDR1 LNHNV, CDR2 YYDKDF (reference sequence). V lost 0 bases and J 8 bases, leaving 10 bases between the germline ends. The CDR3 has 13 residues.

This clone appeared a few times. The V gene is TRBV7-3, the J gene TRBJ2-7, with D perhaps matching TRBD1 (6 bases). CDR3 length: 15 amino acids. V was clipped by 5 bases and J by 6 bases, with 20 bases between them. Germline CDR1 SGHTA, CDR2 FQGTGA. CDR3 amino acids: CASSVIRDMSSEQYF. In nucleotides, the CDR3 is TGTGCCAGCAGCGTAATCCGGGACATGTCTTCCGAGCAGTACTTC.

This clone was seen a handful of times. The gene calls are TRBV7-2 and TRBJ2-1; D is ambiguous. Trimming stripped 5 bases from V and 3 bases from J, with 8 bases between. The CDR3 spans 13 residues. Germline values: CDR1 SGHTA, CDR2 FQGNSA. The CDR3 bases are TGTGCCAGCAGCCGGTCGCTCTACAATGAGCAGTTCTTC. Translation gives CASSRSLYNEQFF. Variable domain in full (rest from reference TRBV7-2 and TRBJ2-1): GAGVSQSPSNKVTEKGKDVELRCDPISGHTALYWYRQSLGQGLEFLIYFQGNSAPDKSGLPSDRFSAERTGGSVSTLTIQRTQQEDSAVYLCASSRSLYNEQFFGPGTRLTVL.

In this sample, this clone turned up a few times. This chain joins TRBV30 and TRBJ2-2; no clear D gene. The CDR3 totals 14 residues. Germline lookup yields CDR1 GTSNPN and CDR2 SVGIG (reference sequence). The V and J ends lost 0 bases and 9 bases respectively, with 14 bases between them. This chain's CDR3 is CAWSVPTSSRELFF. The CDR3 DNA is TGTGCCTGGAGTGTACCGACTTCCTCCCGGGAGCTGTTTTTT.

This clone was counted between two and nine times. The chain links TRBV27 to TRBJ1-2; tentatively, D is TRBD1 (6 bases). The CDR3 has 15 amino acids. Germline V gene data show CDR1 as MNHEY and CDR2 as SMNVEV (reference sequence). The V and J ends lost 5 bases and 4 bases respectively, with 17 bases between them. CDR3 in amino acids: CASSGLRGRAYGYTF. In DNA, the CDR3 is TGTGCCAGCAGTGGGTTGAGGGGGAGAGCCTATGGCTACACCTTC.

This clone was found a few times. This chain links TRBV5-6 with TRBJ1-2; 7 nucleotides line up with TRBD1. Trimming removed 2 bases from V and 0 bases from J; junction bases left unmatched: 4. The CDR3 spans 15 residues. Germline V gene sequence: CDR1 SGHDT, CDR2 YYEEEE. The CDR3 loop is CASSFRDRSNYGYTF. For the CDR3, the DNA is TGTGCCAGCAGCTTTAGGGACAGATCTAACTATGGCTACACCTTC.

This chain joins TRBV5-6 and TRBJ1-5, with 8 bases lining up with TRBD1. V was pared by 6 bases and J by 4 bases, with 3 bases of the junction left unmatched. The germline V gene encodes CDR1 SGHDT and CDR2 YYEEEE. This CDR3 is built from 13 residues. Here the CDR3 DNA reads TGTGCCAGCACCAGGGGGCTTAATCAGCCCCAGCATTTT. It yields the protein CASTRGLNQPQHF.

The CDR3 spells CASRDDRGNYGYTF. CDR3 DNA sequence: TGCGCCAGCAGGGACGACCGGGGGAACTATGGCTACACCTTC. The V and J genes are TRBV5-1 and TRBJ1-2, with D possibly matching TRBD1 (5 bases). V was trimmed by 5 bases and J by 2 bases, leaving 13 bases between them. Germline V gene sequence: CDR1 SGHRS, CDR2 YFSETQ. The CDR3 has 14 amino acids.

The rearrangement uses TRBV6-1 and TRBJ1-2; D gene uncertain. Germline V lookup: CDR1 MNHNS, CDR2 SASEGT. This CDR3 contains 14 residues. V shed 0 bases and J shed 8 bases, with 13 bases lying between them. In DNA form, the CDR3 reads TGTGCCAGCAGTGAAGCGTTCCGGGAGCGCGGCTACACCTTC. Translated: CASSEAFRERGYTF.

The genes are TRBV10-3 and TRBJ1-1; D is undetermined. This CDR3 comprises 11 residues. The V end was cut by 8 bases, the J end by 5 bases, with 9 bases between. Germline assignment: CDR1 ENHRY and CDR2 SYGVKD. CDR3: CAIAGETEAFF. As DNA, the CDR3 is TGTGCCATCGCCGGGGAAACTGAAGCTTTCTTT.

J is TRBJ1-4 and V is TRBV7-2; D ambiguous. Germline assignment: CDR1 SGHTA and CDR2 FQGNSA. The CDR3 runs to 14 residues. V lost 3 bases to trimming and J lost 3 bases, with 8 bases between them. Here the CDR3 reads CASSFSVSNEKLFF. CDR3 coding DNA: TGTGCCAGCAGCTTTTCAGTGTCTAATGAAAAACTGTTTTTT.

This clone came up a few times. In DNA form, the CDR3 reads TGTGCCTGGAGTGGCCAGACAGGGACTGGATCCAATCAGCCCCAGCATTTT. It translates to CAWSGQTGTGSNQPQHF. The chain uses TRBV30 and TRBJ1-5; 7 nucleotides align to TRBD1. Germline V lookup: CDR1 GTSNPN, CDR2 SVGIG (reference sequence). The CDR3 loop spans 17 amino acids. V lost 1 base, J lost 3 bases, and 12 bases stayed unmatched.

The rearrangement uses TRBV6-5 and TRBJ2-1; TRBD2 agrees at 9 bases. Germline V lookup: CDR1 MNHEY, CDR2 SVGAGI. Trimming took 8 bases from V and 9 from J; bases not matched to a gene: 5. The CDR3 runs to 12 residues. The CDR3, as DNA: TGTGCCAGCGGGGCGGGAGGGTTTGAGCAGTTCTTC. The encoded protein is CASGAGGFEQFF.

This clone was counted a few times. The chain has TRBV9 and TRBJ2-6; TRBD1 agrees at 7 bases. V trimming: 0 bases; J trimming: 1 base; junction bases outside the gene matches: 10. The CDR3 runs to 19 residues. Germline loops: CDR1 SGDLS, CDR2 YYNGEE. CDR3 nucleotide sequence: TGTGCCAGCAGCGTAGCTACATCAGGGGGATCTTCTGGGGCCAACGTCCTGACTTTC. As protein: CASSVATSGGSSGANVLTF.

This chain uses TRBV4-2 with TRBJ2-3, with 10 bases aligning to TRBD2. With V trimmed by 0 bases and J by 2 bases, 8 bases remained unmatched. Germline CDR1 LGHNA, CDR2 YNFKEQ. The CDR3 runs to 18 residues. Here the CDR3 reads CASSQDRDSGGDTDTQYF. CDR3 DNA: TGTGCCAGCAGCCAAGATAGAGACAGCGGGGGGGACACAGATACGCAGTATTTT.